The present entry profiles one T cell receptor (beta chain) with its context. Its specificity is not known. The V and J ends lost 5 bases and 0 bases, in that order; junction bases with no gene match: 11. Looked up from germline, CDR1 is SGHAT and CDR2 is FQNNGV. The CDR3 runs to 19 residues. This record belongs to a study of identical twins. Study conclusions and caveats: Not following the same donors, the study drew its conclusions from cross-sectional statistical analysis.

Each CDR3 protein gets one entry after TCRdb re-called the 5' RACE reads with MiXCR. Of approximately 630,000 distinct CDR3 sequences listed, 7% to 7.5% are singletons. This same sample was also taken into another study, of yellow fever vaccine responses in identical twins.

The chain combines TRBV11-2 with TRBJ2-1, with 12 bases aligning to TRBD2. Sequencing was performed on PBMCs. This TCR derives from a woman younger than 35 in good health. The CDR3 region is CASSPPYTSGGYSYNEQFF. In nucleotides, the CDR3 is TGTGCCAGCAGCCCCCCTTACACTAGCGGGGGGTACTCCTACAATGAGCAGTTCTTC.